The source of this TCR beta chain is a study of T cell changes during pregnancy in multiple sclerosis. Trimming cost V 4 bases and J 5 bases; bases outside gene matches: 8. CDR1 is MNHNS and CDR2 is SASEGT in the germline V gene. This CDR3 contains 14 residues. Method: immunoSEQ multiplex PCR; TCRdb's copy keeps in-frame clones and lacks some. This sample has 26,000 or so clones; 89% occur once, and the top ten carry over 15%. The sequence was obtained from a female donor with multiple sclerosis, enrolled in a pregnancy study. This sample comprised CD8+ T cells from peripheral blood mononuclear cells, obtained in the second trimester of pregnancy. The chain recombines TRBV6-1 with TRBJ2-7; TRBD1 matches at 7 bases. The CDR3 protein is CASSGPGGGDEQYF. DNA of the CDR3: TGTGCCAGCAGTGGTCCAGGGGGTGGAGACGAGCAGTACTTC.